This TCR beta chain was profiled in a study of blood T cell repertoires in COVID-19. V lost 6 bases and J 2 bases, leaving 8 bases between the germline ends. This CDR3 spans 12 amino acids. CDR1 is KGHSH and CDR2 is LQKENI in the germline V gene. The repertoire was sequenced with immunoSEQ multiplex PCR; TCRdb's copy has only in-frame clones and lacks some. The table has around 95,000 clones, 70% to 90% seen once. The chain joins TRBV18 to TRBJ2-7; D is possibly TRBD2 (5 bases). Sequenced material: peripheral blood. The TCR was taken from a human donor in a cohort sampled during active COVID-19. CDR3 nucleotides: TGTGCCAGCTCCGCGGGCACCTACGAGCAGTACTTC. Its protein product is CASSAGTYEQYF. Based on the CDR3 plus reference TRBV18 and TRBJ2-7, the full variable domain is NAGVMQNPRHLVRRRGQEARLRCSPMKGHSHVYWYRQLPEEGLKFMVYLQKENIIDESGMPKERFSAEFPKEGPSILRIQQVVRGDSAAYFCASSAGTYEQYFGPGTRLTVT.